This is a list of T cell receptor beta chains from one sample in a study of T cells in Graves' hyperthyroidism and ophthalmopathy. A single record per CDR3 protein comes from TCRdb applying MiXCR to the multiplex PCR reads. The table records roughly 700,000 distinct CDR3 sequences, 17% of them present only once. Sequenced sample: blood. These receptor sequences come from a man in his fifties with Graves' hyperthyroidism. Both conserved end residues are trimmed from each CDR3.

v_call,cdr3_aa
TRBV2,ASSPSWTGRAF
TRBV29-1,SVDKGHPDEQY
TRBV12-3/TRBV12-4,ASSTPGQGPYEQY
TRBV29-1,SVSGEGPYEQY
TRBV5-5,ASSLARGRVTEAF
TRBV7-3,ASSTLGGGLADNEQF
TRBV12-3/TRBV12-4,ASRPDRGSYNEQF
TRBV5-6,ASSLEGFPSGANVLT
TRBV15,ATSREYSRRYNEQF
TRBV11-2,ASSSPRRPTEAF
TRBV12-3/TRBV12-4,ASSPSRTSDYEQY
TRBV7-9,ASRATGVNTGELF
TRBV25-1,ASKKQGNDYGYT
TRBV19,ASSPQGAFETQY
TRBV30,AWSAGGFGEKLF
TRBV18,ASSPYRTNEQF
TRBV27,ASSRAKIAPYEQY
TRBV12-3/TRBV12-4,ASNDQWGSPLH
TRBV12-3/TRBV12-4,ASSFGPNTEAF
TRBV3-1,ASSQQQLIGYEQY
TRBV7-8,ASSLILRGQETQY
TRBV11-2,ASSFTGHEQY
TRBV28,ASSLTDPDSYNEQF
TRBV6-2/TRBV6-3,ASSPGGSLSYEQY
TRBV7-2,ASSLTGGSGYT
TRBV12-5,ASGLGAGAGYEQY
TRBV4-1,ASRYSKNFSGANVLT
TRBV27,ASSFTGLSYNEQF
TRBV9,ASSDEAGALGIQY
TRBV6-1,ATFRGAGANVLT
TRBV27,ASSSQQGASYEQY
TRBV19,ASSGPGDTQY
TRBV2,ASRPRAGFDSPLH
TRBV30,AWDYGDTEAF
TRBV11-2,ASSPEGQRQQY
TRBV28,ASSLSLRGLGTEAF
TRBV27,ASSPRGGQGYEQY
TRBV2,ATTGQGELRSYT
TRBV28,ASSRSNQPQH
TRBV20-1,SARGPLLGTNPLH
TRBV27,ASSLFGTVNGIYEQY
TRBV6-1,ASSEVTDPLTGELF
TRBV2,ASSITGQDAF
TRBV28,ASRLGGAGANVLT
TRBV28,ASTLGQGHEKLF
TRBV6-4,ASTAGNEQF
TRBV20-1,SARDVSGPYNEQF
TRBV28,ASRKGYGTFSYEQY
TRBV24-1,ATSDRGGRYEQY
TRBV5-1,ASSLDGAGSYNEQF
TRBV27,ASSFNQGSELETQY
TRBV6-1,ASRKTGVAYEQY
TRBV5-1,ASSLGNSAYEQY
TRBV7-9,ASSLNPENTEAF